The TCR beta chain under discussion was sequenced for a study of CD8 T cells in ankylosing spondylitis. This clonotype showed up many times. The antigen remains unidentified. This CDR3 is built from 14 residues. V shed 5 bases and J shed 4 bases, with 15 bases lying between them. Germline values: CDR1 DFQATT, CDR2 SNEGSKA (reference sequence). In making TCR beta libraries, quantitative 5'-RACE with molecular barcodes was used. TCRdb re-called the 5' RACE reads with MiXCR, one entry per CDR3 protein. The sample has about 510,000 distinct CDR3 sequences, approximately 5% seen once; the top ten hold 3.5%. Findings and caveats of the study: Blood of patients with ankylosing spondylitis appeared to be characterized by a TCR beta motif of roughly eight highly homologous variants.

The J gene is TRBJ1-5, the V gene TRBV20-1; D is possibly TRBD1 (5 bases). The receptor was derived from a male donor with ankylosing spondylitis. The sequenced sample was blood, either unsorted or a sorted T cell fraction (not recorded which). The CDR3 DNA sequence: TGCAGTGCTCGACAGCCCTCATCAAATCAGCCCCAGCATTTT. This encodes CSARQPSSNQPQHF.